The 11 T cell receptor beta chains below all came from one sample that was sequenced in a study of T-cell memory formation after mild COVID-19. TCRdb used MiXCR to reprocess the 5' RACE reads, holding one entry per CDR3 protein. The repertoire holds a few hundred thousand distinct CDR3 sequences, with around 28% as singletons. Sequencing was carried out using PBMCs or a T cell subset sorted from them (not recorded which). These receptors originate from an adult woman who had mild COVID-19 (a few samples of this study predate the infection). Cell type and time point are not known.

The J gene is TRBJ2-2, the V gene TRBV7-8, with D tentatively TRBD1 (5 bases). Germline V gene data show CDR1 as SGHVS and CDR2 as FQNEAQ. Trimming left V 6 bases short and J 1 base short, with 15 bases between. This CDR3 has 16 residues. The CDR3, as DNA: TGTGCCAGCAGGGAAATGGGGCCCGAGAACACCGGGGAGCTGTTTTTT. Translated: CASREMGPENTGELFF.

The genes are TRBV12-3 or TRBV12-4 and TRBJ2-3; 9 nucleotides line up with TRBD2. With V trimmed by 0 bases and J by 2 bases, 3 bases remained unmatched. The CDR3 has 16 residues. Here the CDR3 reads CASSLATSGYTDTQYF. The CDR3, as DNA: TGTGCCAGCAGTTTAGCGACTAGCGGTTACACAGATACGCAGTATTTT.

Turning to this clonotype: One end of the junction does not line up with germline, which may come from a read error. This rearrangement joins TRBV24-1 to TRBJ2-2, with D possibly TRBD1 on 5 matching bases. The V gene's germline CDR1 is KGHDR and CDR2 SFDVKD. This CDR3 region has 16 residues. The CDR3 DNA reads TGTGCCACCAGTGATTTGGGGGCAGAGAACACCGTGGAGCTGTTTTTT. Residues: CATSDLGAENTVELFF.

The chain links TRBV5-5 to TRBJ2-3; 10 bases align to TRBD1. Germline CDR1 SGHKS, CDR2 YYEKEE (reference sequence). The CDR3 has 16 residues. With V trimmed by 4 bases and J by 3 bases, 8 bases remained unmatched. The CDR3 reads CASSPTGQGVTDTQYF. DNA of the CDR3: TGTGCCAGCAGCCCTACTGGACAGGGGGTTACAGATACGCAGTATTTT.

The chain links TRBV12-3 or TRBV12-4 to TRBJ1-2; TRBD1 might be the D (5 bases). Trimming cost V 3 bases and J 4 bases, with 12 bases left between them. This CDR3 contains 14 residues. CDR3 in DNA: TGTGCCAGCAGTTTGCCAGGGTTTGGCTATGGCTACACCTTC. Translation: CASSLPGFGYGYTF.

V and J are TRBV4-3 and TRBJ1-3, with 8 bases that match TRBD1. The junction had 5 bases not matched to a gene; V was cut back by 1 base and J by 0 bases. The length of the CDR3 is 17 residues. CDR1 and CDR2 from the germline V gene are LGHNA and YSLEER. CDR3 nucleotides: TGCGCCAGCAGCCAAGGAACCGGGACAGGCTCTGGAAACACCATATATTTT. Residues: CASSQGTGTGSGNTIYF.

The chain joins TRBV27 to TRBJ2-1; tentative D call: TRBD1 (6 bases). CDR1 and CDR2 from the germline V gene are MNHEY and SMNVEV (reference sequence). The CDR3 sequence is 15 residues long. V was trimmed by 5 bases and J by 6 bases, leaving 17 bases between them. As DNA, the CDR3 is TGTGCCAGCAGTCCACCCTGGGACACCTCCAATGAGCAGTTCTTC. Amino acids: CASSPPWDTSNEQFF.

This clonotype turned up a few times. The chain carries TRBV3-1 and TRBJ2-2; D may be TRBD2 (6 bases). CDR3 length: 17 residues. V was cut by 4 bases and J by 0 bases, with 15 bases left in between. Germline V CDR1 and CDR2: LGHDT, YNNKEL (reference sequence). The CDR3 here is CASSRRGIRTNTGELFF. Here the CDR3 DNA reads TGTGCCAGCAGCCGCCGCGGGATACGGACGAACACCGGGGAGCTGTTTTTT.

The genes are TRBV2 and TRBJ1-1; 7 bases fit TRBD1. This CDR3 has 17 amino acids. Germline values: CDR1 SNHLY, CDR2 FYNNEI. V gave up 6 bases and J gave up 3 bases; unmatched junction bases: 16. This CDR3 reads CASRHGPPRTGDTEAFF. CDR3 DNA: TGTGCCAGCAGACATGGACCCCCACGAACAGGGGACACTGAAGCTTTCTTT.

The chain employs TRBV24-1 and TRBJ1-1, with D possibly matching TRBD1 (5 bases). V was clipped by 5 bases and J by 2 bases, with 14 bases between them. Germline V gene lookup returns CDR1 KGHDR and CDR2 SFDVKD. This CDR3 has 15 residues. CDR3 loop: CATSGSGSGNTEAFF. The CDR3 region has the DNA TGTGCCACCAGTGGTTCAGGGTCCGGCAACACTGAAGCTTTCTTT.

The chain employs TRBV7-8 and TRBJ2-1; TRBD2 matches at 9 bases. V lost 4 bases, J lost 9 bases, and 10 bases stayed unmatched. The CDR3 is made up of 15 amino acids. The V gene's germline CDR1 is SGHVS and CDR2 FQNEAQ. For the CDR3, the DNA is TGTGCCAGCAGCTCATCCGCGGGAGGGTTATCTGAGCAGTTCTTC. Residues: CASSSSAGGLSEQFF.